Listed below are T cell receptor beta chains from one sample, sequenced in a study of graft-versus-host responses after intestinal transplantation. The repertoire was sequenced with immunoSEQ multiplex PCR; TCRdb's copy has only in-frame clones and lacks some. The data show fewer than 9,500 clones, about 70% seen once. The source material was ileum tissue, sampled approximately 240 days after intestinal transplantation. The receptors were gathered from a human patient who received an intestinal transplant, so some T cells may come from the graft donor. Both conserved end residues are trimmed from each CDR3.

J | V | CDR3
TRBJ2-2 | TRBV4-1 | ASSGQSQGRGSGELF
TRBJ2-1 | TRBV29-1 | SVEVGISSYNEQF
TRBJ1-1 | TRBV6-5 | ASSYSWQGNTEAF
TRBJ2-3 | TRBV6-4 | ASSDSGGPTDTQY
TRBJ2-1 | TRBV28 | ASSLWGSGRAWNEQF
TRBJ1-6 | TRBV2 | ASSEASGWSPLH
TRBJ1-6 | TRBV11-2 | ASSAQPGGNSPLH
TRBJ1-1 | TRBV6-1 | ASSPLLNTEAF
TRBJ2-2 | TRBV19 | ASKEGGANGELF
TRBJ1-4 | TRBV11-3 | ASSLDGYSAPNEKLF
TRBJ1-6 | TRBV4-3 | ASSQRQLSGDSPLH
TRBJ1-5 | TRBV16 | ASSPRDSNQPQH
TRBJ2-2 | TRBV28 | ASSSMTGELF
TRBJ1-5 | TRBV7-8 | ASSPFMGESQPQH
TRBJ2-5 | TRBV5-4 | ASSLEDRQETQY
TRBJ2-1 | TRBV18 | ASSPRVSSYNEQF
TRBJ2-1 | TRBV9 | ASSVSGLAGSYNEQF
TRBJ1-5 | TRBV4-2 | ASSQGPRGPQH
TRBJ1-4 | TRBV30 | AWSVIQGGEEKLF
TRBJ1-4 | TRBV4-3 | ASSQDRQVGEKLF
TRBJ1-6 | TRBV30 | AGRQGIIGPLH
TRBJ2-7 | TRBV10-1 | ASSDGRVSYEQY
TRBJ1-3 | TRBV5-6 | ASSLRRINTIY
TRBJ2-3 | TRBV2 | ASSPWPDTQY
TRBJ2-1 | TRBV4-1 | ASSLGAGNEQF